A single sample is the source of the 2 T cell receptor beta chains below, sequenced in a study of blood T cell repertoires in COVID-19. The data were produced by immunoSEQ multiplex PCR, yet TCRdb's version contains in-frame clones alone and is incomplete. The table shows over 300,000 clones, with around 92% occurring only once. The sequenced material came from peripheral blood. These receptors came from a man aged 35 to 55 with acute or convalescent COVID-19.

V is TRBV5-8 and J is TRBJ1-2, with 8 bases lining up with TRBD1. This CDR3 has 17 residues. CDR1 and CDR2 from the germline V gene are SGHTS and YDEGEE. The V gene end was trimmed by 4 bases and the J gene end by 2 bases; junction bases not matched to a gene: 13. CDR3: CASSLWDRQDYNYGYTF. Here the CDR3 DNA reads TGTGCCAGCAGCCTCTGGGACAGGCAAGATTACAACTATGGCTACACCTTC.

This chain links TRBV10-3 with TRBJ2-2; D uncertain. V lost 3 bases and J 3 bases, leaving 11 bases between the germline ends. CDR1 and CDR2 from the germline V gene are ENHRY and SYGVKD. The CDR3 spans 15 residues. The CDR3 protein is CAISDGAIDTGELFF. Written as DNA, the CDR3 is TGTGCCATCAGTGACGGAGCGATCGACACCGGGGAGCTGTTTTTT.